These T cell receptor beta chains were read from a single sample in a study of vaccination effects on CD4 cells after COVID-19. Their specific antigens are unknown. TCRdb's table, derived via immunoSEQ multiplex PCR, lists solely in-frame clones and lacks some. Here the sample spans some 25,000 clones, around four fifths being singletons. Sample: CD4+ T cells from PBMCs cultured with HCoV-NL63 spike peptides, taken after COVID-19 vaccination. These TCRs come from a human donor who received a COVID-19 vaccine. CDR3s include the opening cysteine and the closing phenylalanine or tryptophan. D genes are given only for firm matches. Clone size is given for some rows only: seen once, a few or many times, or a class if the clone is expanded.

>15|TRBV20-1|NA|TRBJ2-1|TRBD1
CSASPGTGSYNEQFF
TGCAGTGCTAGTCCCGGGACAGGCTCCTACAATGAGCAGTTCTTC
>13|TRBV6-5|NA|TRBJ1-2|NA
CASSSGTPYGYTF
TGTGCCAGCAGTTCCGGGACCCCCTATGGCTACACCTTC
>13|TRBV5-1|NA|TRBJ1-2|TRBD1
CASSQGGVAGYTF
TGCGCCAGCAGCCAGGGGGGGGTTGCTGGCTACACCTTC
>15|TRBV6-5|once|TRBJ2-1|NA
CASSSGLPGSNEQFF
TGTGCCAGCAGTTCGGGACTCCCTGGCTCCAATGAGCAGTTCTTC
>15|TRBV5-4|NA|TRBJ1-6|NA
CASSSRQPYNSPLHF
TGTGCCAGCAGCTCCCGACAGCCCTATAATTCACCCCTCCACTTT
>16|TRBV19|NA|TRBJ2-1|TRBD2
CASSIDAGTTRNEQFF
TGTGCCAGTAGTATAGATGCCGGGACTACGAGAAATGAGCAGTTCTTC
>15|TRBV19|NA|TRBJ1-1|TRBD1
CASMEAGGATLFAFF
TGTGCCAGTATGGAGGCAGGGGGCGCGACTTTGTTCGCTTTCTTT
>13|TRBV19|NA|TRBJ1-2|TRBD1
CASSTTGGDGYTF
TGTGCCAGTAGTACAACAGGGGGCGATGGCTACACCTTC
>14|TRBV4-3|few|TRBJ1-4|TRBD1
CASSQDRGNEKLFF
TGCGCCAGCAGCCAGGACAGGGGGAATGAAAAACTGTTTTTT
>14|TRBV2|NA|TRBJ1-4|NA
CASRPGSPNEKLFF
TGTGCCAGCAGACCCGGGTCCCCGAATGAAAAACTGTTTTTT
>14|TRBV18|NA|TRBJ1-5|NA
CASSPRADNQPQHF
TGTGCCAGCTCGCCCCGGGCGGACAATCAGCCCCAGCATTTT
>16|TRBV11-2|NA|TRBJ2-7|NA
CASSLLRVKVGYEQYF
TGTGCCAGCAGCTTACTTAGGGTGAAAGTGGGTTACGAGCAGTACTTC
>15|TRBV5-4|NA|TRBJ1-2|NA
CASSLVRGDNYGYTF
TGTGCCAGCAGCTTGGTGAGAGGGGATAACTATGGCTACACCTTC
>13|TRBV10-3|NA|TRBJ2-3|TRBD1
CATSRGSTDTQYF
TGTGCCACCAGCAGGGGGTCCACAGATACGCAGTATTTT
>16|TRBV18|NA|TRBJ2-1|TRBD2
CASSPSPAGPYNEQFF
TGTGCCAGCTCACCGAGCCCAGCGGGGCCCTACAATGAGCAGTTCTTC
>16|TRBV9|NA|TRBJ2-1|NA
CASSVVPGSPYNEQFF
TGTGCCAGCAGCGTAGTTCCGGGAAGTCCATACAATGAGCAGTTCTTC
>17|TRBV4-1|NA|TRBJ2-5|TRBD2
CASSTSPGLGLSETQYF
TGCGCCAGCAGCACCTCACCCGGACTAGGTTTGTCAGAGACCCAGTACTTC
>15|TRBV6-5|NA|TRBJ2-2|NA
CASRDEGAGTGELFF
TGTGCCAGCAGGGATGAGGGAGCGGGCACCGGGGAGCTGTTTTTT
>15|TRBV5-1|NA|TRBJ1-6|NA
CASSLDRGAVSPLHF
TGCGCCAGCAGCTTGGATCGGGGCGCGGTGTCACCCCTCCACTTT
>13|TRBV12-3/TRBV12-4|NA|TRBJ2-7|NA
CASSPTYRSEQYF
TGTGCCAGCAGTCCTACCTATAGGAGCGAGCAGTACTTC
>18|TRBV11-2|NA|TRBJ2-7|NA
CASSLDPKRAWQGYEQYF
TGTGCCAGCAGCTTAGACCCAAAGAGGGCTTGGCAGGGTTACGAGCAGTACTTC
>18|TRBV27|once|TRBJ1-5|TRBD1
CASSLRVGDRGFNQPQHF
TGTGCCAGCAGTTTAAGGGTCGGGGACAGGGGATTCAATCAGCCCCAGCATTTT
>15|TRBV5-1|few|TRBJ1-5|TRBD1
CASSLGTGGNQPQHF
TGCGCCAGCAGCTTGGGGACAGGGGGCAATCAGCCCCAGCATTTT
>16|TRBV5-1|NA|TRBJ2-2|NA
CASSFGALRMAGELFF
TGCGCCAGCAGCTTTGGGGCCTTAAGGATGGCGGGGGAGCTGTTTTTT
>15|TRBV4-1|NA|TRBJ1-6|NA
CASSQSPGHLSPLHF
TGCGCCAGCAGCCAGTCCCCAGGGCACCTTTCACCCCTCCACTTT
>15|TRBV6-5|NA|TRBJ2-1|NA
CASSPTTSSYNEQFF
TGTGCCAGCAGCCCGACAACCAGCTCCTACAATGAGCAGTTCTTC